The 28 T cell receptor beta chains given below trace back to one sample, sequenced in a study of shared clonotypes between healthy human individuals. Libraries were prepared by immunoSEQ multiplex PCR; TCRdb keeps only in-frame clonotypes and omits some of them. This table has 650,000 to 700,000 clones, 90% appearing once. The sample consisted of memory CD8+ T cells from PBMCs. Specified subset: CD45RO+ cells pooled with CCR7-negative TemRA cells. The receptors originated from a man between 18 and 29 years old in good health. Some clones in this sample may be carry-over from other donors' samples.

The J gene is TRBJ2-7, the V gene TRBV29-1, with 7 bases identical to TRBD2. The CDR3 length is 15 residues. Per the germline V gene, CDR1 is SQVTM and CDR2 is ANQGSEA. V lost 4 bases to trimming and J lost 0 bases; unmatched junction nucleotides: 9. The CDR3 loop reads CSVVGGEVLSYEQYF. DNA of the CDR3: TGCAGCGTTGTTGGGGGGGAGGTGCTCTCCTACGAGCAGTACTTC.

This clone was observed a few times. This sequence joins TRBV6-5 and TRBJ1-2, with unresolved D. The V end lost 5 bases, the J end lost 6 bases, and 13 bases lay between the germline ends. Per germline, CDR1 MNHEY and CDR2 SVGAGI. This CDR3 contains 13 residues. Here the CDR3 DNA reads TGTGCCAGCAGTACTCCGGGGAGGGATGGCTACACCTTC. This encodes CASSTPGRDGYTF.

This chain joins TRBV27 and TRBJ2-7, with 9 bases matching TRBD2. The J segment lost 5 bases and the V segment lost 6 bases, leaving 11 bases of the junction unmatched. In germline, CDR1 is MNHEY, CDR2 SMNVEV (reference sequence). There are 15 residues in the CDR3. In DNA, the CDR3 is TGTGCCAGCAGCGCACGGACTAGCGATTTCCACGAGCAGTACTTC. Translation gives CASSARTSDFHEQYF.

This clone was detected only a few times. V is TRBV9 and J is TRBJ2-1; 8 bases map to TRBD1. CDR1 and CDR2 (germline): SGDLS, YYNGEE. CDR3 length: 15 residues. J gave up 2 bases and V 4 bases, and 5 bases lay outside the gene matches. CDR3 in DNA: TGTGCCAGCAGCACGCAGGGGGCACCCTACAATGAGCAGTTCTTC. Protein product: CASSTQGAPYNEQFF. The full variable domain, rest sourced from reference TRBV9 and TRBJ2-1, is DSGVTQTPKHLITATGQRVTLRCSPRSGDLSVYWYQQSLDQGLQFLIQYYNGEERAKGNILERFSAQQFPDLHSELNLSSLELGDSALYFCASSTQGAPYNEQFFGPGTRLTVL.

The table lists this clone with a count of one. V gene TRBV13 combines with J gene TRBJ2-7; 9 bases match TRBD2. The CDR3 is 16 amino acids. Unmatched junction bases numbered 9, after V lost 0 bases and J lost 6 bases. The germline CDR1 and CDR2 sequences are PRHDT and FYEKMQ (reference sequence). As DNA, the CDR3 is TGTGCCAGCAGCTTAGGGTCTAGCGGGATGTGGAGCGAGCAGTACTTC. Protein: CASSLGSSGMWSEQYF.

This chain connects TRBV28 to TRBJ2-7; D may be TRBD1 or TRBD2 (6 bases each). The CDR3 covers 14 residues. Looked up from germline, CDR1 is MDHEN and CDR2 is SYDVKM. V shed 10 bases and J shed 0 bases, with 16 bases lying between them. The CDR3 sequence: CATGEQGGSYEQYF. CDR3 in DNA: TGTGCCACAGGGGAGCAGGGAGGCTCCTACGAGCAGTACTTC.

The rearrangement uses TRBV28 and TRBJ2-7; 10 bases align to TRBD2. V shed 6 bases, J shed 2 bases, and the junction held 1 base outside the gene matches. The CDR3 covers 13 residues. CDR1 is MDHEN and CDR2 is SYDVKM in the germline V gene. The CDR3 coding sequence is TGTGCCAGCAGAACTAGCGGGACCTACGAGCAGTACTTC. Its translation: CASRTSGTYEQYF.

The chain links TRBV4-1 to TRBJ2-2; D remains unclear. Germline lookup yields CDR1 MGHRA and CDR2 YSYEKL. Trimming removed 3 bases at V and 5 bases at J, with 7 bases between. There are 13 residues in the CDR3. The DNA of the CDR3 is TGCGCCAGCAGCCAGGGTTGGACCGGGGAGCTGTTTTTT. Its protein product is CASSQGWTGELFF.

This sequence joins TRBV6-5 and TRBJ2-5; 7 bases map to TRBD2. The germline V gene has CDR1 MNHEY and CDR2 SVGAGI. V shed 0 bases, J shed 4 bases, and the junction held 8 bases outside the gene matches. This CDR3 contains 16 residues. CDR3 nucleotide sequence: TGTGCCAGCAGTTACTCTGCGGGGGAAGTTTTAGAGACCCAGTACTTC. Protein sequence: CASSYSAGEVLETQYF.

This chain links TRBV5-6 with TRBJ1-1; no definite D call. The CDR3 runs to 14 residues. Trimming left V 1 base short and J 0 bases short, with 7 bases between. Looked up from germline, CDR1 is SGHDT and CDR2 is YYEEEE. This CDR3 is CASSLKYLNTEAFF. CDR3 bases: TGTGCCAGCAGCTTGAAGTACTTGAACACTGAAGCTTTCTTT. The full variable domain, completed using reference TRBV5-6 and TRBJ1-1, is DAGVTQSPTHLIKTRGQQVTLRCSPKSGHDTVSWYQQALGQGPQFIFQYYEEEERQRGNFPDRFSGHQFPNYSSELNVNALLLGDSALYLCASSLKYLNTEAFFGQGTRLTVV.

The genes are TRBV19 and TRBJ2-1; D possibly corresponds to TRBD1 (5 bases). Germline V lookup: CDR1 LNHDA, CDR2 SQIVND (reference sequence). Trimming removed 10 bases at V and 9 bases at J, with 16 bases between. The CDR3 has 12 amino acids. DNA of the CDR3: TGTGCCATAACCACAGGATCCGGTGAGCAGTTCTTC. Amino acids: CAITTGSGEQFF.

The chain is built from TRBV4-1 and TRBJ2-5; D might be TRBD1 or TRBD2, each matching 6 bases. The CDR3 is 15 residues long. CDR1 and CDR2 (germline): MGHRA, YSYEKL. V gave up 4 bases and J gave up 1 base, with 13 bases separating them. The CDR3 loop is CASSPYGGPQETQYF. CDR3 DNA: TGCGCCAGCAGCCCGTACGGGGGCCCCCAAGAGACCCAGTACTTC.

The chain couples TRBV27 to TRBJ1-1; 7 bases map to TRBD1. Trimming cost V 6 bases and J 1 base; bases outside gene matches: 5. The CDR3 is 14 amino acids. Germline V CDR1 and CDR2: MNHEY, SMNVEV (reference sequence). The CDR3 spells CASRIRDRNTEAFF. The CDR3 nucleotides are TGTGCCAGCAGAATCCGGGACAGGAACACTGAAGCTTTCTTT.

J is TRBJ2-7 and V is TRBV29-1; TRBD2 might be the D (6 bases). CDR3 length: 10 residues. The germline V gene encodes CDR1 SQVTM and CDR2 ANQGSEA. Trimming removed 4 bases at V and 7 bases at J, with 8 bases between. In DNA form, the CDR3 reads TGCAGCGTTGCGGAGGGGGAGCAGTACTTC. This gives the protein CSVAEGEQYF.

The rearrangement uses TRBV6-6 and TRBJ2-7, with a possible D match to TRBD2 (5 bases). Germline V gene sequence: CDR1 MNHNY, CDR2 SVGAGI (reference sequence). CDR3 size: 13 residues. V was shortened by 5 bases and J by 1 base, with 9 bases between the two germline ends. CDR3 in DNA: TGTGCCAGCAGTAAAAGCGGTTCCTACGAGCAGTACTTC. Translated: CASSKSGSYEQYF.

The chain is built from TRBV7-9 and TRBJ2-7; D not certain. The CDR3 is 15 residues long. Germline CDR1 reads SEHNR; CDR2 reads FQNEAQ (reference sequence). The V end was cut by 1 base, the J end by 0 bases, with 10 bases between. Here the CDR3 reads CASSLEGTLSYEQYF. CDR3 DNA: TGTGCCAGCAGCTTAGAGGGTACCCTCTCCTACGAGCAGTACTTC.

The rearrangement joins TRBV11-2 to TRBJ2-1; no definite D call. The V and J ends lost 0 bases and 2 bases respectively, with 14 bases between them. CDR1 is SGHAT, CDR2 FQNNGV, per germline. This CDR3 has 17 residues. DNA for the CDR3: TGTGCCAGCAGCTTAGATCGAAGGAGTCTCCCCTACAATGAGCAGTTCTTC. Its protein product is CASSLDRRSLPYNEQFF.

The V gene is TRBV9, the J gene TRBJ1-5, with D possibly matching TRBD1 (6 bases). Between the trimmed V and J ends, which lost 4 bases and 9 bases, there was a span of 17 bases. The CDR3 sequence is 14 residues long. CDR1 SGDLS and CDR2 YYNGEE come from the germline V gene. The CDR3 loop reads CASSPGGGVGPQHF. The DNA of the CDR3 is TGTGCCAGCAGCCCCGGAGGGGGAGTAGGGCCCCAGCATTTT. Full variable domain (remainder filled in from reference TRBV9 and TRBJ1-5): DSGVTQTPKHLITATGQRVTLRCSPRSGDLSVYWYQQSLDQGLQFLIQYYNGEERAKGNILERFSAQQFPDLHSELNLSSLELGDSALYFCASSPGGGVGPQHFGDGTRLSIL.

The rearrangement joins TRBV5-1 to TRBJ2-1, with 7 bases aligning to TRBD1. Per germline, CDR1 SGHRS and CDR2 YFSETQ. V lost 1 base and J lost 7; bases outside the gene matches: 2. This CDR3 region has 13 residues. CDR3 protein: CASSLTGENEQFF. The CDR3 DNA reads TGCGCCAGCAGCTTGACAGGGGAAAATGAGCAGTTCTTC.

The gene calls are TRBV28 and TRBJ2-7; the match to TRBD2 covers 7 bases. The CDR3 length is 14 residues. Unmatched junction bases numbered 9, after V lost 6 bases and J lost 4 bases. Germline CDR1 reads MDHEN; CDR2 reads SYDVKM. The CDR3 region has the DNA TGTGCCAGCAGGCCCTGGGGCGGGAGTTACGAGCAGTACTTC. It encodes CASRPWGGSYEQYF.

This clone was recorded once. The chain has TRBV15 and TRBJ2-1; unclear D gene. The CDR3 has 17 residues. The V gene's germline CDR1 is LNHNV and CDR2 YYDKDF (reference sequence). Trimming pared 0 bases from V and 4 bases from J, leaving 16 bases between. CDR3 DNA: TGTGCCACCAGCAGAGATGGTTCCCTAGTGGATTACAATGAGCAGTTCTTC. Translation gives CATSRDGSLVDYNEQFF.

The rearrangement uses TRBV7-8 and TRBJ2-7; TRBD1 might be the D (6 bases). The CDR3 consists of 15 residues. Trimming removed 1 base at V and 2 bases at J, with 12 bases between. In germline, CDR1 is SGHVS, CDR2 FQNEAQ. The DNA of the CDR3 is TGTGCCAGCAGCTTAGAAGCAGGGGCCACCTACGAGCAGTACTTC. Its translation: CASSLEAGATYEQYF.

As for this clone: This sample includes further DNA sequences coding for the same CDR3. This chain joins TRBV11-2 and TRBJ2-3; D may be TRBD1 (5 bases). This CDR3 contains 12 residues. Per germline, CDR1 SGHAT and CDR2 FQNNGV. Trimming shortened V by 7 bases and J by 9 bases, and 14 bases separated the two germline ends. CDR3 bases: TGTGCCAGCACCACTACCAAGGGGACGCAGTATTTT. Its protein product is CASTTTKGTQYF.

Only a few counts were recorded for this clone. The genes are TRBV6-5 and TRBJ1-1, with no clear D. The germline V gene has CDR1 MNHEY and CDR2 SVGAGI. The germline V and J ends were trimmed by 6 bases and 1 base, with 12 bases remaining between them. The CDR3 spans 14 residues. The CDR3 nucleotides are TGTGCCAGCAGCTCGCCGTTTGGGAACACTGAAGCTTTCTTT. As protein: CASSSPFGNTEAFF.

The chain recombines TRBV18 with TRBJ2-5, with 11 bases matching TRBD1. With V trimmed by 3 bases and J by 5 bases, 8 bases remained unmatched. The CDR3 runs 16 residues. Germline-derived CDR1 and CDR2 are KGHSH and LQKENI. The CDR3 DNA reads TGTGCCAGCTCACCTTTGGACAGGGGGCCAGAGGAGACCCAGTACTTC. Residues: CASSPLDRGPEETQYF.

This clone came up a few times. The gene calls are TRBV28 and TRBJ2-3, with 7 nucleotides matching TRBD2. The trim removed 5 bases at V and 5 bases at J, leaving 10 bases unmatched. Germline V CDR1 and CDR2: MDHEN, SYDVKM. This CDR3 has 15 amino acids. As DNA, the CDR3 is TGTGCCAGCAGTAGGTCCGGCGGGAGTCAAGATACGCAGTATTTT. Its protein product is CASSRSGGSQDTQYF.

The chain employs TRBV7-6 and TRBJ2-3; 11 positions match TRBD2. The CDR3 is 16 residues long. With 5 bases clipped from V and 1 base from J, the junction kept 5 bases outside the gene matches. Germline-derived CDR1 and CDR2 are SGHVS and FNYEAQ. This CDR3 is CASSPLAGGRTDTQYF. The CDR3 DNA is TGTGCCAGCAGCCCGCTAGCGGGAGGTCGCACAGATACGCAGTATTTT.

To note about this clone: This specimen includes other DNA sequences encoding the same CDR3. The chain recombines TRBV6-1 with TRBJ2-7, with D hard to call. Trimming removed 3 bases at V and 3 bases at J, with 3 bases between. The V gene's germline CDR1 is MNHNS and CDR2 SASEGT. The CDR3 totals 11 residues. The CDR3 region is CASSDYYEQYF. The DNA for the CDR3 is TGTGCCAGCAGTGACTACTACGAGCAGTACTTC.